A selection of T cell receptor beta chains follows, all from one sample in a study of regulatory T cells in long-lasting Graves disease. TCRdb used MiXCR to reprocess the multiplex PCR reads, holding one entry per CDR3 protein. This table holds hundreds of thousands of distinct CDR3 sequences, roughly 16% found once. These same records also appear under a second study, on T cells in Graves' hyperthyroidism and ophthalmopathy.

The sequences come from peripheral blood mononuclear cells (PBMCs), collected at new diagnosis, from a patient treated with antithyroid drugs. The source of these receptors is a woman aged 30 to 39 with Graves disease. Both conserved end residues are part of each CDR3. A D gene is named only where the DNA matches it firmly. Clone size is not always given. Where it is, it says once, few, many or a class for expanded clones.

TRBJ2-1 NA TRBV7-2 few CASSLDGGGIYNEQFF TGTGCCAGCAGCTTAGATGGCGGGGGCATCTACAATGAGCAGTTCTTC
TRBJ2-1 NA TRBV5-1 many CASSWADNEQFF TGCGCCAGCAGCTGGGCGGACAATGAGCAGTTCTTC
TRBJ2-1 NA TRBV6-5 many CASSYSPPSGVYNEQFF TGTGCCAGCAGTTATTCCCCTCCGAGCGGAGTTTACAATGAGCAGTTCTTC
TRBJ2-2 NA TRBV28 NA CASSSHRARGTGELFF TGTGCCAGCAGTTCACACAGGGCGAGGGGCACCGGGGAGCTGTTTTTT
TRBJ1-2 NA TRBV7-2 few CASSFGAANYGYTF TGTGCCAGCAGCTTCGGGGCAGCGAACTATGGCTACACCTTC
TRBJ1-2 NA TRBV30 NA CAWSKSSGYTF TGTGCCTGGAGTAAGTCCAGTGGCTACACCTTC
TRBJ1-1 TRBD1 TRBV13 NA CASRDPRDREAFF TGTGCCAGCAGGGACCCCAGGGACAGAGAAGCTTTCTTT
TRBJ2-2 TRBD2 TRBV6-5 NA CASSSPGTSGTNTGELFF TGTGCCAGCAGTTCCCCCGGGACTAGCGGTACGAACACCGGGGAGCTGTTTTTT
TRBJ2-1 TRBD2 TRBV5-1 few CASSLGSGPGNEQFF TGCGCCAGCAGCTTGGGTAGCGGGCCGGGCAATGAGCAGTTCTTC
TRBJ1-5 NA TRBV11-2 many CASSATNNQPQHF TGTGCCAGCAGCGCCACCAACAATCAGCCCCAGCATTTT
TRBJ2-7 TRBD2 TRBV28 NA CASSSPGLGFYMVYF TGTGCCAGCAGCTCTCCGGGACTAGGATTCTACATGGTGTACTTC
TRBJ1-5 NA TRBV20-1 NA CSAREHRESNQPQHF TGCAGTGCTAGAGAACACAGGGAAAGCAATCAGCCCCAGCATTTT